Below, 2 T cell receptor beta chains from the same sample are listed, as sequenced in a study of blood T cell repertoires in COVID-19. The protocol was immunoSEQ multiplex PCR, while the TCRdb copy is restricted to in-frame clones and leaves out a portion. The sample holds about 210,000 clones; around 82% are singletons and the top ten take less than 3.5%. Sequenced material: peripheral blood. Every receptor here comes from a man aged 45 to 65 with active or convalescent COVID-19.

This clone was picked up one time. The V gene is TRBV7-2, the J gene TRBJ2-7; D possibly corresponds to TRBD2 (6 bases). The CDR3 is made up of 15 amino acids. CDR1 is SGHTA and CDR2 is FQGNSA in the germline V gene. Trimming pared 3 bases from V and 5 bases from J, leaving 17 bases between. The CDR3 DNA reads TGTGCCAGCAGCTTGACTAGTGGGGATTGGGACGAGCAGTACTTC. Translation: CASSLTSGDWDEQYF.

The CDR3: CASSPRASTNEKLFF. CDR3 DNA: TGTGCCAGCTCACCACGAGCATCAACTAATGAAAAACTGTTTTTT. The chain employs TRBV18 and TRBJ1-4; D ambiguous. Germline loops: CDR1 KGHSH, CDR2 LQKENI. V was pared by 1 base and J by 0 bases, with 6 bases between. CDR3 length: 15 residues.